Following are 25 T cell receptor beta chains from one sample sequenced in a study of T cell responses to AZD1222 COVID-19 vaccine (dated by TCRdb to the early 2020s). The library was generated by the immunoSEQ multiplex PCR assay. TCRdb carries this immuneACCESS record with in-frame sequences only. Its versions omit some clonotypes, under half of them owing to an unresolved V gene in the studies checked, with the rest unexplained. For this sample the table gives some 130,000 clones, of which approximately 90% were detected only once. 1.9% of the sample comes from the top ten. The time point label for this specimen denotes: baseline before first vaccination. The specimen comprised peripheral blood, sampled on day 0 of AZD1222 vaccination. The receptors shown here come from an adult in good health.

The V and J genes are TRBV2 and TRBJ1-1; 10 bases map to TRBD1. Germline assignment: CDR1 SNHLY and CDR2 FYNNEI. With 6 bases clipped from V and 11 bases from J, the junction kept 18 bases outside the gene matches. The CDR3 loop spans 16 amino acids. CDR3 coding DNA: TGTGCCAGCAGACCCAGGGGACAGGGGTTAGGAAGTATGGCTTTCTTT. Translating gives CASRPRGQGLGSMAFF.

The chain joins TRBV19 to TRBJ1-3; 8 positions match TRBD1. Germline V gene sequence: CDR1 LNHDA, CDR2 SQIVND (reference sequence). Losses at the gene ends were 7 bases for V and 2 bases for J; bases not matched to a gene: 13. The CDR3 spans 17 residues. The CDR3 loop reads CASNPGQGLLTGNTIYF. The DNA for the CDR3 is TGTGCCAGTAACCCCGGACAGGGTTTGCTTACTGGAAACACCATATATTTT. The full variable domain, its missing parts supplied by reference TRBV19 and TRBJ1-3, is DGGITQSPKYLFRKEGQNVTLSCEQNLNHDAMYWYRQDPGQGLRLIYYSQIVNDFQKGDIAEGYSVSREKKESFPLTVTSAQKNPTAFYLCASNPGQGLLTGNTIYFGEGSWLTVV.

This rearrangement joins TRBV20-1 to TRBJ1-1; D remains unclear. Trimming stripped 3 bases from V and 3 bases from J, with 8 bases between. CDR3 length equals 12 residues. CDR1 and CDR2 (germline): DFQATT, SNEGSKA (reference sequence). The CDR3 reads CSASTQHTEAFF. CDR3 DNA sequence: TGCAGTGCTAGTACGCAGCACACTGAAGCTTTCTTT.

The chain carries TRBV5-1 and TRBJ2-1; 14 bases are shared with TRBD2. In germline, CDR1 is SGHRS, CDR2 YFSETQ. The CDR3 contains 18 residues. Trimming took 3 bases from V and 6 from J; bases not matched to a gene: 11. CDR3 region: CASSSGLAGARWANEQFF. The CDR3 DNA reads TGCGCCAGCAGCTCGGGACTAGCGGGAGCTAGGTGGGCCAATGAGCAGTTCTTC.

This chain joins TRBV5-1 and TRBJ2-7; 8 bases map to TRBD1. Trimming cost V 7 bases and J 6 bases; bases outside gene matches: 9. The CDR3 is 13 amino acids. CDR1 and CDR2 (germline): SGHRS, YFSETQ. The CDR3 sequence is CASQDLDRGEQYF. For the CDR3, the DNA is TGCGCCAGCCAGGATCTTGACAGGGGCGAGCAGTACTTC.

The genes are TRBV5-6 and TRBJ2-3; D remains unclear. Germline V gene sequence: CDR1 SGHDT, CDR2 YYEEEE. The CDR3 extends over 11 amino acids. V lost 3 bases, J lost 6 bases, and 5 bases lay in between. In DNA form, the CDR3 reads TGTGCCAGCAGCTCCAAGGATACGCAGTATTTT. The encoded protein is CASSSKDTQYF.

For the CDR3, the DNA is TGTGCCAGCAGAGAGCTGGGGTACGCGAACACTGAAGCTTTCTTT. It codes for CASRELGYANTEAFF. The chain uses TRBV7-2 and TRBJ1-1; no firm D call. The CDR3 spans 15 residues. V dropped 6 bases and J dropped 1 base, with 15 bases sitting between them. Germline assignment: CDR1 SGHTA and CDR2 FQGNSA.

The chain is built from TRBV19 and TRBJ2-1; D may be TRBD1 or TRBD2 (5 bases each). Trimming shortened V by 3 bases and J by 9 bases, and 12 bases separated the two germline ends. The germline gives CDR1 LNHDA, CDR2 SQIVND (reference sequence). CDR3 size: 13 residues. CDR3 in DNA: TGTGCCAGTAGTATCCAGGGACCGACTGAGCAGTTCTTC. Encoded protein: CASSIQGPTEQFF.

The CDR3: CASSPGTENQPQHF. CDR3 DNA: TGCGCCAGCAGCCCTGGGACAGAGAATCAGCCCCAGCATTTT. The chain recombines TRBV5-1 with TRBJ1-5, with 7 positions matching TRBD1. The CDR3 extends over 14 amino acids. V gave up 4 bases and J gave up 4 bases; unmatched junction bases: 5. Germline assignment: CDR1 SGHRS and CDR2 YFSETQ.

This clone was picked up one time. The chain combines TRBV4-2 with TRBJ1-5; D ambiguous. Germline V gene data show CDR1 as LGHNA and CDR2 as YNFKEQ. Trimming took off 0 bases at V and 0 bases at J, with 6 bases between the two ends. The CDR3 is 15 amino acids. As DNA, the CDR3 is TGTGCCAGCAGCCAAGATAGGTATAGCAATCAGCCCCAGCATTTT. Translating it yields CASSQDRYSNQPQHF.

The chain couples TRBV5-1 to TRBJ1-4; 7 nucleotides line up with TRBD1. CDR1 is SGHRS and CDR2 is YFSETQ in the germline V gene. This CDR3 spans 15 amino acids. After removal of 9 bases from V and 5 bases from J, the junction contained 13 bases not matched to a gene. CDR3 nucleotides: TGCGCCAAACGAACTGGGGGACAGAAAAATGAAAAACTGTTTTTT. Amino acid sequence: CAKRTGGQKNEKLFF.

The CDR3 sequence: CASNGPFSGANVLTF. The CDR3 DNA follows: TGTGCCAGCAACGGACCCTTCTCTGGGGCCAACGTCCTGACTTTC. The rearrangement links TRBV2 to TRBJ2-6, with D unresolved. Germline CDR1 is SNHLY and CDR2 is FYNNEI. The CDR3 extends over 15 amino acids. The V and J ends lost 7 bases and 0 bases respectively, with 10 bases between them. Looking up the rest from reference TRBV2 and TRBJ2-6 gives the full variable domain: EPEVTQTPSHQVTQMGQEVILRCVPISNHLYFYWYRQILGQKVEFLVSFYNNEISEKSEIFDDQFSVERPDGSNFTLKIRSTKLEDSAMYFCASNGPFSGANVLTFGAGSRLTVL.

V and J are TRBV2 and TRBJ1-1; TRBD1 agrees at 7 bases. CDR1 SNHLY and CDR2 FYNNEI come from the germline V gene. This CDR3 is 15 amino acids long. With 6 bases clipped from V and 0 bases from J, the junction kept 7 bases outside the gene matches. CDR3 in amino acids: CASRGRGTVNTEAFF. CDR3 nucleotide sequence: TGTGCCAGCAGGGGGCGGGGGACAGTGAACACTGAAGCTTTCTTT.

The chain joins TRBV19 to TRBJ1-5; possible D gene TRBD1, 5 bases. This CDR3 spans 15 amino acids. Germline values: CDR1 LNHDA, CDR2 SQIVND (reference sequence). V lost 4 bases and J 4 bases, leaving 14 bases between the germline ends. CDR3 coding DNA: TGTGCCAGTAGTAACCGGGACGGCTATAATCAGCCCCAGCATTTT. Protein: CASSNRDGYNQPQHF.

V is TRBV27 and J is TRBJ1-5, with D perhaps matching TRBD1 (5 bases). V lost 1 base and J 7 bases, leaving 14 bases between the germline ends. In germline, CDR1 is MNHEY, CDR2 SMNVEV (reference sequence). The CDR3 consists of 15 residues. The DNA of the CDR3 is TGTGCCAGCAGTTTATATGTAGGGGTAGACCAGCCCCAGCATTTT. As protein: CASSLYVGVDQPQHF.

V usage is TRBV7-2 and J usage is TRBJ1-2; a weak D match, TRBD1 (5 bases). Trimming shortened V by 2 bases and J by 2 bases, and 15 bases separated the two germline ends. The CDR3 totals 16 residues. Germline V gene lookup returns CDR1 SGHTA and CDR2 FQGNSA. CDR3 nucleotides: TGTGCCAGCAGCTTATACCCGGGACGGAACAACTATGGCTACACCTTC. This translates into CASSLYPGRNNYGYTF.

This chain links TRBV6-1 with TRBJ1-4; D is ambiguous. The V and J ends lost 3 bases and 2 bases respectively, with 1 base between them. The CDR3 loop spans 12 amino acids. Germline V gene lookup returns CDR1 MNHNS and CDR2 SASEGT. Here the CDR3 DNA reads TGTGCCAGCAGTGATACTAATGAAAAACTGTTTTTT. It yields the protein CASSDTNEKLFF.

The chain joins TRBV6-5 to TRBJ2-7; 9 nucleotides agree with TRBD1. CDR3 size: 14 residues. Losses at the gene ends were 6 bases for V and 3 bases for J; bases not matched to a gene: 6. Germline CDR1 MNHEY, CDR2 SVGAGI. The CDR3 DNA is TGTGCCAGCAGACCTCCGGGACAGGGCTACGAGCAGTACTTC. It encodes CASRPPGQGYEQYF.

This chain links TRBV5-1 with TRBJ2-5; no firm D call. The CDR3 sequence is 11 residues long. Between the trimmed V and J ends, which lost 3 bases and 0 bases, there was a span of 0 bases. Per germline, CDR1 SGHRS and CDR2 YFSETQ. The CDR3 loop is CASSYQETQYF. The CDR3 DNA is TGCGCCAGCAGCTACCAAGAGACCCAGTACTTC.

V usage is TRBV18 and J usage is TRBJ1-1; D uncertain. The germline V gene encodes CDR1 KGHSH and CDR2 LQKENI. This CDR3 is built from 13 residues. The ends were cut back, 4 bases at V and 2 bases at J, with 8 bases in the middle. This CDR3 reads CASSREGNTEAFF. Written as DNA, the CDR3 is TGTGCCAGCTCACGCGAAGGAAACACTGAAGCTTTCTTT. The entire variable domain, with the rest obtained from reference TRBV18 and TRBJ1-1, is as follows: NAGVMQNPRHLVRRRGQEARLRCSPMKGHSHVYWYRQLPEEGLKFMVYLQKENIIDESGMPKERFSAEFPKEGPSILRIQQVVRGDSAAYFCASSREGNTEAFFGQGTRLTVV.

V gene TRBV3-1 (or the pseudogene TRBV3-2) combines with J gene TRBJ2-1, with a weak D call TRBD2 (6 bases). This CDR3 contains 14 residues. Germline CDR1 reads LGHDT; CDR2 reads YNNKEL (reference sequence). V dropped 2 bases and J dropped 7 bases, with 12 bases sitting between them. CDR3: CASSQFSSGNEQFF. In DNA form, the CDR3 reads TGTGCCAGCAGCCAATTTAGTAGCGGAAATGAGCAGTTCTTC.

In its sample, this clone was seen a few times. The gene calls are TRBV5-4 and TRBJ1-2; D remains ambiguous. Germline assignment: CDR1 SGHNT and CDR2 YYREEE (reference sequence). The CDR3 sequence is 14 residues long. Trimming left V 2 bases short and J 5 bases short, with 13 bases between. CDR3 sequence reads: CASSLSREAYGYTF. The CDR3 DNA reads as TGTGCCAGCAGCTTAAGCCGGGAAGCTTATGGCTACACCTTC.

The chain employs TRBV18 and TRBJ2-5, with a tentative D call TRBD1 (6 bases). There are 14 residues in the CDR3. V dropped 2 bases and J dropped 5 bases, with 12 bases sitting between them. Germline CDR1 reads KGHSH; CDR2 reads LQKENI. The CDR3 is CASSPEQGRETQYF. Here the CDR3 DNA reads TGTGCCAGCTCACCAGAACAGGGTCGGGAGACCCAGTACTTC.

In its sample, this clone was seen once. The chain uses TRBV28 and TRBJ2-1, with D hard to call. The CDR3 has 13 residues. CDR1 and CDR2 from the germline V gene are MDHEN and SYDVKM. V lost 6 bases and J lost 4, with 10 bases in between. In DNA form, the CDR3 reads TGTGCCAGCAGACGAGCTGGGTACAATGAGCAGTTCTTC. Translating gives CASRRAGYNEQFF.

Here the CDR3 reads CASSPRGGSGELFF. The CDR3 coding sequence is TGTGCCAGCAGCCCAAGGGGAGGGAGCGGGGAGCTGTTTTTT. The chain employs TRBV3-1 (or the pseudogene TRBV3-2) and TRBJ2-2; TRBD2 aligns across 7 bases. This CDR3 comprises 14 residues. Germline CDR1 LGHDT, CDR2 YNNKEL (reference sequence). V shed 4 bases, J shed 7 bases, and the junction held 6 bases outside the gene matches.